This paragraph covers one TCR beta chain sequence. The target antigen is unknown. The sample originates from a study of T cell responses to AZD1222 COVID-19 vaccine. The method was immunoSEQ multiplex PCR; TCRdb's version includes in-frame clones alone and lacks a portion of them. Of under 80,000 clones listed, 84% were seen once; the top ten hold 21%. The study, taken as a whole, reports: Donor demographics were predominantly white British with a female majority; clonal diversity may be underestimated. Close to half of spike-specific TCRs reportedly recognize unmutated variant regions.

CDR1 and CDR2 (germline): SGHDN, FVKESK. Trimming at V came to 4 bases and at J to 6 bases, leaving 3 bases not matched to a gene. The CDR3 is made up of 15 amino acids. This receptor was taken from an adult in good health. The specimen comprised peripheral blood, sampled on day 0 of AZD1222 vaccination. The J gene is TRBJ2-1, the V gene TRBV14, with 13 bases aligning to TRBD2. Here the CDR3 reads CASSLTSGRANEQFF. The CDR3 DNA sequence: TGTGCCAGCAGCCTTACTAGCGGGAGGGCCAATGAGCAGTTCTTC.